Below are 6 T cell receptor beta chains sequenced from a single sample in a study of T cell changes during pregnancy in multiple sclerosis. TCRdb keeps only in-frame clones here, not all; method: immunoSEQ multiplex PCR. The data show roughly 45,000 clones, more than 85% seen once. The sequencing here drew on CD8+ T cells from peripheral blood mononuclear cells, taken after pregnancy. The receptors were sampled from a female donor with multiple sclerosis, enrolled in a pregnancy study.

The chain links TRBV27 to TRBJ2-1; 11 nucleotides line up with TRBD2. CDR3 length: 15 residues. Germline assignment: CDR1 MNHEY and CDR2 SMNVEV (reference sequence). Germline trimming cut 7 bases from V and 3 bases from J; bases unmatched to any gene: 5. CDR3: CASIDGTSGYNEQFF. The CDR3 DNA reads TGTGCCAGCATTGACGGGACTAGCGGCTACAATGAGCAGTTCTTC.

This sequence joins TRBV5-6 and TRBJ2-1; D possibly corresponds to TRBD2 (7 bases). V shed 0 bases and J shed 2 bases, with 12 bases lying between them. The CDR3 runs 16 residues. The germline CDR1 and CDR2 sequences are SGHDT and YYEEEE. CDR3 coding DNA: TGTGCCAGCAGCTTGGCCGGAGGGGGGGCCTACAATGAGCAGTTCTTC. Its protein product is CASSLAGGGAYNEQFF.

The chain employs TRBV7-6 and TRBJ2-6; TRBD1 matches at 7 bases. The CDR3 consists of 21 residues. Germline-derived CDR1 and CDR2 are SGHVS and FNYEAQ. J gave up 0 bases and V 4 bases, and 18 bases lay outside the gene matches. For the CDR3, the DNA is TGTGCCAGCAGCTCCGTGGACAGGTCATTTTTTTCCATCTCTGGGGCCAACGTCCTGACTTTC. It codes for CASSSVDRSFFSISGANVLTF.

This sequence joins TRBV15 and TRBJ1-5; 7 positions agree with TRBD1. The CDR3 consists of 15 residues. The germline gives CDR1 LNHNV, CDR2 YYDKDF (reference sequence). V gave up 5 bases and J gave up 2 bases; unmatched junction bases: 6. Here the CDR3 reads CATSEDRAGNQPQHF. In nucleotides, the CDR3 is TGTGCCACCAGCGAAGACAGGGCTGGCAATCAGCCCCAGCATTTT.

This clone was seen a single time. V and J are TRBV5-5 and TRBJ2-3; TRBD1 might be the D (5 bases). V lost 1 base and J lost 3, with 12 bases in between. CDR1 and CDR2 from the germline V gene are SGHKS and YYEKEE (reference sequence). The CDR3 runs to 15 residues. The CDR3: CASSLLGRVTDTQYF. Written as DNA, the CDR3 is TGTGCCAGCAGCTTGTTAGGCAGGGTAACAGATACGCAGTATTTT. Together with reference TRBV5-5 and TRBJ2-3, the CDR3 gives the full variable domain: DAGVTQSPTHLIKTRGQQVTLRCSPISGHKSVSWYQQVLGQGPQFIFQYYEKEERGRGNFPDRFSARQFPNYSSELNVNALLLGDSALYLCASSLLGRVTDTQYFGPGTRLTVL.

The CDR3 spells CSVEDRGTEAFF. In DNA, the CDR3 is TGCAGCGTTGAAGATCGGGGCACTGAAGCTTTCTTT. V and J are TRBV29-1 and TRBJ1-1; D remains unclear. Germline loops: CDR1 SQVTM, CDR2 ANQGSEA. V was trimmed by 0 bases and J by 4 bases, leaving 6 bases between them. The CDR3 loop spans 12 amino acids.